This T cell receptor beta chain originates from a study of beta chain features in type 1 diabetes. Findings of the study overall: TCRB repertoires of naive, central memory and Treg cells appeared more similar among patients than among healthy donors. Insertions at VDJ junctions were less frequent in type 1 diabetes patients. These patients also deleted more nucleotides at the same junctions. Shorter templates might be favored by PCR, and equally so in patients and in controls.

Germline CDR1 and CDR2: LNHDA and SQIVND (reference sequence). Trimming took 5 bases from V and 0 from J, leaving 13 bases between them. This CDR3 comprises 16 residues. On this clone: Antigen specificity is unknown.

Isolated RNA was reverse transcribed in full, so expressed TCRB transcripts were sequenced. Method: immunoSEQ multiplex PCR; TCRdb's copy keeps in-frame clones and lacks some. The table includes hundreds of thousands of clones, 10% to 15% detected once. Over 95% purity was reached by all sorted populations. Input material: naive CD4+ T cells from blood. This TCR came from a man aged 18 to 30 in good health. The genes are TRBV19 and TRBJ2-2; tentatively, D is TRBD1 (5 bases). CDR3 bases: TGTGCCAGTAGTCTAAACCCAGGGACGAACACCGGGGAGCTGTTTTTT. It codes for CASSLNPGTNTGELFF.